A selection of T cell receptor beta chains follows, all from one sample in a study of cytomegalovirus exposure and HLA in healthy donors. Measured with immunoSEQ multiplex PCR; TCRdb has only the in-frame clones, and not every one. This table has approximately 190,000 clones, approximately 78% appearing once. Sequencing was carried out using PBMCs. Receptors were obtained from a young woman in good health and CMV-seronegative. CDR3s include the opening cysteine and the closing phenylalanine or tryptophan. Each record gives: clone size, J gene, D gene, V gene, CDR3 DNA, CDR3 protein. The D gene is left open where the match is weak. Clone size is shown for a subset of rows, as once, few, many or a class of expanded clone.

>.|TRBJ2-1|TRBD2|TRBV19
TGTGCCAGTAGTAGGGGGACTAGCGGCAGCTCCTACAATGAGCAGTTCTTC
CASSRGTSGSSYNEQFF
>once|TRBJ2-7|TRBD1|TRBV5-4
TGTGCCAGCAGCCCCGGGACAGGGGCCTACGAGCAGTACTTC
CASSPGTGAYEQYF
>.|TRBJ1-5|.|TRBV19
TGTGCCAGTAACGACCTAGCCCGCAATCAGCCCCAGCATTTT
CASNDLARNQPQHF
>.|TRBJ2-3|.|TRBV18
TGTGCCAGCTCACCGGCTGAGCGGCCCACAGATACGCAGTATTTT
CASSPAERPTDTQYF
>.|TRBJ1-5|TRBD1|TRBV5-6
TGTGCCAGCAGCTTGGGGGACAGGGTGGTGCAGCCCCAGCATTTT
CASSLGDRVVQPQHF
>.|TRBJ1-5|.|TRBV5-1
TGCGCCAGCAGCCTGGACAGCCTTAATCAGCCCCAGCATTTT
CASSLDSLNQPQHF
>few|TRBJ1-1|.|TRBV5-6
TGTGCCACCTCGATCGCTGGGCAGGGTCGATGGAACACTGAAGCTTTCTTT
CATSIAGQGRWNTEAFF
>.|TRBJ1-6|TRBD1|TRBV6-1
TGTGCCACCGCGGACAGGGGGCTGAATAATTCACCCCTCCACTTT
CATADRGLNNSPLHF
>.|TRBJ2-4|.|TRBV6-1
TGTGCCAGCAGTCCGACAGCAAACATTCAGTACTTC
CASSPTANIQYF
>.|TRBJ2-7|TRBD1|TRBV6-5
TGTGCCAGCAGTCCTCGACAGGGGGCACGGGAGCAGTACTTC
CASSPRQGAREQYF
>.|TRBJ1-1|.|TRBV14
TGTGCCAGCAGCCCCGGGAACACTGAAGCTTTCTTT
CASSPGNTEAFF
>.|TRBJ2-7|TRBD2|TRBV27
TGTGCCAGCAGTTCACGCGGGGCTAGCGGGATCGCCTACGAGCAGTACTTC
CASSSRGASGIAYEQYF
>.|TRBJ1-3|.|TRBV9
TGTGCCAGCAGCCCGCGACATCTCTCTGGAAACACCATATATTTT
CASSPRHLSGNTIYF
>.|TRBJ2-7|.|TRBV9
TGTGCCAGCAGCGTAGACGGGGTCAACGAGCAGTACTTC
CASSVDGVNEQYF
>.|TRBJ2-5|TRBD2|TRBV7-9
TGTGCCAGCAGCCCCCGGACTAGCGGGTACCAAGAGACCCAGTACTTC
CASSPRTSGYQETQYF
>.|TRBJ2-3|TRBD1|TRBV29-1
TGCAGCGCGCTGGATACAGGGGGCCGTGGAGATACGCAGTATTTT
CSALDTGGRGDTQYF
>.|TRBJ2-1|.|TRBV30
TGTGCCTGGAGTCGGACATCTGATGAGCAGTTCTTC
CAWSRTSDEQFF
>.|TRBJ1-1|.|TRBV7-2
TGTGCCAGCAGCAGACAAGGGGCTGGGACTGAAGCTTTCTTT
CASSRQGAGTEAFF
>.|TRBJ2-5|.|TRBV7-9
TGTGCCAGCATGCAGCGAGTGGCAGAGACCCAGTACTTC
CASMQRVAETQYF
>.|TRBJ2-3|.|TRBV5-5
TGTGCCAGCAGCTCACCACAGGGTATGGGATTTGATACGCAGTATTTT
CASSSPQGMGFDTQYF
>.|TRBJ1-2|.|TRBV7-9
TGTGCCAGCAGCTTAGTTACAGTCGGCTATGGCTACACCTTC
CASSLVTVGYGYTF
>once|TRBJ2-1|.|TRBV19
TGTGCCAGTACAACTAGGAATGAGCAGTTCTTC
CASTTRNEQFF